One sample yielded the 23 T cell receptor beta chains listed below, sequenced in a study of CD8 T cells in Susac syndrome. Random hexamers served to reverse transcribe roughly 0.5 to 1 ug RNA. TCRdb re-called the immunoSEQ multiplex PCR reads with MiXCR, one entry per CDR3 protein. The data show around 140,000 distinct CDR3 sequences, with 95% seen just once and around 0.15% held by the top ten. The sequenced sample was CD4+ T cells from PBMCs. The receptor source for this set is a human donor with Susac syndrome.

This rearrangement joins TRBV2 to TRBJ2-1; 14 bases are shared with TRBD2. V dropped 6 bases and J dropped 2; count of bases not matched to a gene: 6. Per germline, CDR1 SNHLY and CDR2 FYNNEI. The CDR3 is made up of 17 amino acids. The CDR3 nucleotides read TGTGCCAGCAGGTACGGGACTAGCGGGGGCACCTACAATGAGCAGTTCTTC. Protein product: CASRYGTSGGTYNEQFF.

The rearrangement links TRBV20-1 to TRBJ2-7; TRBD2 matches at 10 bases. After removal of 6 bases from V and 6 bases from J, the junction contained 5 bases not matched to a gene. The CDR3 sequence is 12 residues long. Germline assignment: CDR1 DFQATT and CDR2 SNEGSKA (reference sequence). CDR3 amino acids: CSAGGLAVEQYF. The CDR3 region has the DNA TGCAGTGCCGGTGGACTAGCGGTCGAGCAGTACTTC.

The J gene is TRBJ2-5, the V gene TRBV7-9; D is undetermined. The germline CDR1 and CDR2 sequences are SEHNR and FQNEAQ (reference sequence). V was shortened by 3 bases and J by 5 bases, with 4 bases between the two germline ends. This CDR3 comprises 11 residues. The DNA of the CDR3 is TGTGCCAGCAGCTTTGTCGAGACCCAGTACTTC. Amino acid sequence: CASSFVETQYF.

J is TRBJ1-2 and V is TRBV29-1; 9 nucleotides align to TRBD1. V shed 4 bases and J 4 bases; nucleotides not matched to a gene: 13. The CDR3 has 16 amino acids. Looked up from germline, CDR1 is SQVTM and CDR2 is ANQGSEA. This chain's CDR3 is CSVVGSVGTGSYGYTF. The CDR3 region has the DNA TGCAGCGTTGTAGGATCCGTCGGGACAGGGTCCTATGGCTACACCTTC.

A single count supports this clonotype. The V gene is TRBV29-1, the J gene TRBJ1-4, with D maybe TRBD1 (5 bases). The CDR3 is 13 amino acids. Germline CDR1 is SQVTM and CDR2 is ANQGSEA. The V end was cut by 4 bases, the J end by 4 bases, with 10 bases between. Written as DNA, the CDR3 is TGCAGCGTTGCCAGGGCTCTTAATGAAAAACTGTTTTTT. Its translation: CSVARALNEKLFF.

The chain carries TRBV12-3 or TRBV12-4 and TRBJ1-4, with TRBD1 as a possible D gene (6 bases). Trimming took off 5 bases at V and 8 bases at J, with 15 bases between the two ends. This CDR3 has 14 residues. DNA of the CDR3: TGTGCCAGCAGTCCAGGGGAGGGTGGCGAAAAACTGTTTTTT. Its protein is CASSPGEGGEKLFF.

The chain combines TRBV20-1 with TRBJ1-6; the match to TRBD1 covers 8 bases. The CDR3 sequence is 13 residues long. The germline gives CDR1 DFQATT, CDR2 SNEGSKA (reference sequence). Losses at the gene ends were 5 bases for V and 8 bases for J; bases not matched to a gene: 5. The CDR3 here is CSAQGQGDSPLHF. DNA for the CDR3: TGCAGTGCTCAAGGACAGGGTGATTCACCCCTCCACTTT.

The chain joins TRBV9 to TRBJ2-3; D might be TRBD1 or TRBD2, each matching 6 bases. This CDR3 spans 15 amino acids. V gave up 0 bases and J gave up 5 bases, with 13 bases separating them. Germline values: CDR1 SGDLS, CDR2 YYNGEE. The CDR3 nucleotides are TGTGCCAGCAGCGTAGTACAGGGAGGCAGAGATACGCAGTATTTT. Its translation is CASSVVQGGRDTQYF.

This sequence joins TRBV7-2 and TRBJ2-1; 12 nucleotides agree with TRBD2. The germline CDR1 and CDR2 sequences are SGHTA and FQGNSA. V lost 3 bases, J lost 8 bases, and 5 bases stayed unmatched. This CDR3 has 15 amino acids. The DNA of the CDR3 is TGTGCCAGCAGCTTCCCCCTAGCGGGAGGGGATGAGCAGTTCTTC. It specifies CASSFPLAGGDEQFF.

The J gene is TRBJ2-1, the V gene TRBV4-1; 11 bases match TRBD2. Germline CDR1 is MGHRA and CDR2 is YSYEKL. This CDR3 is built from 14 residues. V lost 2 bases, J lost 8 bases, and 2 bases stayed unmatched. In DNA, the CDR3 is TGCGCCAGCAGCCAACTAGCGGGAGGACATGAGCAGTTCTTC. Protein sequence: CASSQLAGGHEQFF.

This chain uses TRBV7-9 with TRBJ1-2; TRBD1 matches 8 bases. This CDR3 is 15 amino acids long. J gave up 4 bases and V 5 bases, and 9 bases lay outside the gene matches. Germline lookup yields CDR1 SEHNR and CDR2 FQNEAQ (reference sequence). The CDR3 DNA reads TGTGCCAGCAGCCCGTGGGGACAGGCCGCCTATGGCTACACCTTC. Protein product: CASSPWGQAAYGYTF. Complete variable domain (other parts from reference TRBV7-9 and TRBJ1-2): DTGVSQNPRHKITKRGQNVTFRCDPISEHNRLYWYRQTLGQGPEFLTYFQNEAQLEKSRLLSDRFSAERPKGSFSTLEIQRTEQGDSAMYLCASSPWGQAAYGYTFGSGTRLTVV.

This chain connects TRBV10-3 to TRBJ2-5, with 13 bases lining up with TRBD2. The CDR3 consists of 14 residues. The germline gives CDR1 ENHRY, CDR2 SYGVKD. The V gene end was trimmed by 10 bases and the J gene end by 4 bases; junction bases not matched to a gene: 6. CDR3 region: CATGTSGKSETQYF. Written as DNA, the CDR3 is TGTGCCACTGGGACTAGCGGGAAATCAGAGACCCAGTACTTC.

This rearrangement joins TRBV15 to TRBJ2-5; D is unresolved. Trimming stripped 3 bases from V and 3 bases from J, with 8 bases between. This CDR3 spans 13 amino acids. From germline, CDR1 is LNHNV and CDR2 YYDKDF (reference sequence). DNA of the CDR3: TGTGCCACCAGCAGGGCCCTGAAAGAGACCCAGTACTTC. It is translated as CATSRALKETQYF.

Here the CDR3 reads CASSAAPGQSYGYTF. CDR3 nucleotides: TGTGCCAGCAGCGCGGCGCCGGGACAGAGTTATGGCTACACCTTC. This chain links TRBV9 with TRBJ1-2; 7 bases are shared with TRBD1. Germline loops: CDR1 SGDLS, CDR2 YYNGEE. The V and J ends lost 3 bases and 5 bases, in that order; junction bases with no gene match: 10. CDR3 length: 15 amino acids.

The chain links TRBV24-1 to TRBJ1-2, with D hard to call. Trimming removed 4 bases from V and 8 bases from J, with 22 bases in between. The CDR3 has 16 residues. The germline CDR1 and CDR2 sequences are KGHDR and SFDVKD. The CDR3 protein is CATSDSRPFEGGGYTF. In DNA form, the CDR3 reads TGTGCCACCAGTGACTCACGCCCTTTTGAGGGCGGCGGCTACACCTTC.

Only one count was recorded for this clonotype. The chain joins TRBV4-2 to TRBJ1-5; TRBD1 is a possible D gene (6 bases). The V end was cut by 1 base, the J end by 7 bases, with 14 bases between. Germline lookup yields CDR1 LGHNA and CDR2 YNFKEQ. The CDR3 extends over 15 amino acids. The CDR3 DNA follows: TGTGCCAGCAGCCAAGTGCAGGGGATGCAACAGCCCCAGCATTTT. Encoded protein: CASSQVQGMQQPQHF.

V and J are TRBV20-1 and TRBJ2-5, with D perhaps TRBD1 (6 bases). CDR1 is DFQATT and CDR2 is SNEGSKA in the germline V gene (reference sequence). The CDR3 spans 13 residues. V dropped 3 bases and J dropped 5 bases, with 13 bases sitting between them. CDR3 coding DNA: TGCAGTGCTAGGGCAGGGGTGACGGAGACCCAGTACTTC. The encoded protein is CSARAGVTETQYF.

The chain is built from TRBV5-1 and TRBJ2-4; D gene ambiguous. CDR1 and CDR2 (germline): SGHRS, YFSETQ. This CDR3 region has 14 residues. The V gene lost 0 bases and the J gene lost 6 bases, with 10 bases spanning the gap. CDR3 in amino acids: CASSLVESGNIQYF. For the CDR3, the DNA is TGCGCCAGCAGCTTGGTCGAATCAGGAAACATTCAGTACTTC.

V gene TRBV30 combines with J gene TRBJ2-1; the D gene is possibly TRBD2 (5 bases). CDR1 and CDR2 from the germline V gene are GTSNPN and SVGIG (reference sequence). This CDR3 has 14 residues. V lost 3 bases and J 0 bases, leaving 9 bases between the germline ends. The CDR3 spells CAWRRGSSYNEQFF. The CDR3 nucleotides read TGTGCCTGGAGACGAGGGAGCTCCTACAATGAGCAGTTCTTC.

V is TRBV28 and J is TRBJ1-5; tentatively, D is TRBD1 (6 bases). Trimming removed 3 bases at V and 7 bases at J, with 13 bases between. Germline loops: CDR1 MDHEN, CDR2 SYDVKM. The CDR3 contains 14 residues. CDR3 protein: CASSFYRVDQPQHF. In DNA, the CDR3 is TGTGCCAGCAGTTTCTACAGGGTGGACCAGCCCCAGCATTTT.

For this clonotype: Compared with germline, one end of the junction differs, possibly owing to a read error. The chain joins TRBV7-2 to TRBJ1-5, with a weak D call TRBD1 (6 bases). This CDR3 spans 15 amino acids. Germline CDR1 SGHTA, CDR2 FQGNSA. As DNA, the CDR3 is TGTGCCAGCAGTTTAGGAGGGACAAGCAATCAGCCCCAGCATTTT. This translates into CASSLGGTSNQPQHF.

CDR3 amino acids: CAWRGPIEEAFF. The CDR3 DNA follows: TGTGCCTGGAGGGGACCCATCGAGGAAGCTTTCTTT. The gene calls are TRBV30 and TRBJ1-1; weak D call: TRBD1 (5 bases). There are 12 residues in the CDR3. Trimming pared 3 bases from V and 8 bases from J, leaving 13 bases between. The germline V gene has CDR1 GTSNPN and CDR2 SVGIG (reference sequence).

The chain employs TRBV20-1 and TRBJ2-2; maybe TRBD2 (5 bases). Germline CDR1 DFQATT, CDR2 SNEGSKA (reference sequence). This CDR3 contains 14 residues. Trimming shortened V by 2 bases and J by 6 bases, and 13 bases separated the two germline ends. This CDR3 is CSARKDSAAGELFF. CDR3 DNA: TGCAGTGCTAGAAAGGACTCTGCGGCCGGGGAGCTGTTTTTT.